This T cell receptor (beta chain) was profiled in a study of graft-versus-host responses after intestinal transplantation. Overall study: Multivisceral, liver-intestinal, or isolated intestinal transplants were performed in recipients.

CDR1 SGHDN and CDR2 FVKESK come from the germline V gene. The CDR3 sequence is 15 residues long. The V gene lost 6 bases and the J gene lost 3 bases, with 15 bases spanning the gap. On this clone: Its antigen is currently unknown.

Clones were sequenced by immunoSEQ multiplex PCR, and TCRdb holds only the in-frame ones, with some missing. The table includes over 65,000 clones, 92% detected once. General observations from the study: High graft-versus-host to host-versus-graft T cell clonal ratios marked allografts of patients with graft-donor macrochimerism.

Sequencing was performed on PBMCs, taken 98 days after intestinal transplantation. The chain has TRBV14 and TRBJ2-4; D is uncertain. This TCR came from a human patient who received an intestinal transplant, so some T cells may come from the graft donor. CDR3 nucleotide sequence: TGTGCCAGCAGTCCGACCGGGCTAAGCAAAAACATTCAGTACTTC. Residues: CASSPTGLSKNIQYF.